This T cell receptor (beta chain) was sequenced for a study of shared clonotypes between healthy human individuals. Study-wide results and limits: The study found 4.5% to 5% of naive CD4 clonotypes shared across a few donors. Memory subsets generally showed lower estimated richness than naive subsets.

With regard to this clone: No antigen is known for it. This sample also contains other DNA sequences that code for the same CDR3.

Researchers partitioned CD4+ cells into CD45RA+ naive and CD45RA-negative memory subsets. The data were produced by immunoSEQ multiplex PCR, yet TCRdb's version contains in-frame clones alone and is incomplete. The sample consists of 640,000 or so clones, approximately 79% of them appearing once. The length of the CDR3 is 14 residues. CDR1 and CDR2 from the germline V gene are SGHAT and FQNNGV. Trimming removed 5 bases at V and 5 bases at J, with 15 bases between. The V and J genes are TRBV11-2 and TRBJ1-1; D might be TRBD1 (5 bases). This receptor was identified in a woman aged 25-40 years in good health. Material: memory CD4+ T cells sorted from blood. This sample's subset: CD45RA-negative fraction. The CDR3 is CASSGVVGGTEAFF. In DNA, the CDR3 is TGTGCCAGCAGCGGAGTCGTCGGGGGAACTGAAGCTTTCTTT.